This T cell receptor (beta chain) was recorded in a study of T cell repertoires in cytomegalovirus infection. Overall study context: TCR beta signatures that were public indicated CMV infection and matching HLA type.

MiXCR, applied by TCRdb to the reads, yields one record per CDR3 protein. The sample records around 130,000 distinct CDR3 sequences, about 24% being singletons. Study observations and caveats: The ex vivo response showed dominance by HLA-C-restricted CMV-specific TCR beta clonotypes. Accumulated public TCR beta family frequency recognized individuals carrying CMV together with the relevant HLA.

As regards this clonotype: Its antigen remains unidentified.

This CDR3 region has 13 residues. V lost 5 bases and J 8 bases, leaving 14 bases between the germline ends. CDR1 SEHNR and CDR2 FQNEAQ come from the germline V gene (reference sequence). This chain uses TRBV7-9 with TRBJ2-3, with D perhaps TRBD1 (6 bases). This TCR was recovered from a human donor in good health (CMV status not recorded). Some clones in this sample may be carry-over from other donors' samples. Sequenced material: PBMCs, sequenced either directly or after in vitro stimulation (not recorded which). The CDR3 sequence: CASSTRGVGTQYF. The DNA of the CDR3 is TGTGCCAGCAGCACCAGGGGAGTAGGTACGCAGTATTTT.